A single sample gave rise to the 5 T cell receptor beta chains below, sequenced in a study of blood T cell repertoires in COVID-19. The assay was immunoSEQ multiplex PCR, and TCRdb's table has in-frame clones only and misses some. The sample shows about 300,000 clones, 90% of them seen only once. The specimen sequenced was peripheral blood. The receptors originated from a woman aged 45 to 65 with COVID-19, enrolled during active disease.

This chain joins TRBV5-1 and TRBJ1-1; no clear D gene. Germline-derived CDR1 and CDR2 are SGHRS and YFSETQ. The CDR3 has 16 amino acids. Trimming cost V 0 bases and J 1 base, with 13 bases left between them. The CDR3 here is CASSLAVREANTEAFF. CDR3 nucleotide sequence: TGCGCCAGCAGCTTGGCGGTCCGGGAGGCGAACACTGAAGCTTTCTTT.

This clone has just one count. The V call is TRBV28, the J call TRBJ1-2, with D possibly being TRBD1 (5 bases). The CDR3 has 15 residues. V was shortened by 5 bases and J by 3 bases, with 16 bases between the two germline ends. Germline V gene lookup returns CDR1 MDHEN and CDR2 SYDVKM. CDR3 nucleotides: TGTGCCAGCAGTCCAACTGAACAGGTCTACTATGGCTACACCTTC. Residues: CASSPTEQVYYGYTF.

This clone was seen a single time. This chain links TRBV24-1 with TRBJ2-3; no firm D call. The CDR3 is made up of 15 amino acids. From germline, CDR1 is KGHDR and CDR2 SFDVKD. Trimming took off 4 bases at V and 2 bases at J, with 12 bases between the two ends. The CDR3: CATSEAGTITDTQYF. DNA for the CDR3: TGTGCCACCAGTGAGGCAGGTACGATCACAGATACGCAGTATTTT.

The CDR3 bases are TGTGCCAGCAGCACGGACAGGGACGGCTATGGCTACACCTTC. This translates into CASSTDRDGYGYTF. This chain connects TRBV11-2 to TRBJ1-2; 8 nucleotides align to TRBD1. V lost 5 bases to trimming and J lost 4 bases; unmatched junction nucleotides: 6. This CDR3 comprises 14 residues. Germline V gene lookup returns CDR1 SGHAT and CDR2 FQNNGV. Full variable domain (missing parts from reference TRBV11-2 and TRBJ1-2): EAGVAQSPRYKIIEKRQSVAFWCNPISGHATLYWYQQILGQGPKLLIQFQNNGVVDDSQLPKDRFSAERLKGVDSTLKIQPAKLEDSAVYLCASSTDRDGYGYTFGSGTRLTVV.

This clone came up once. The chain combines TRBV6-2 or TRBV6-3 with TRBJ2-6, with TRBD1 matching 7 bases. Germline values: CDR1 MNHEY, CDR2 SVGEGT. CDR3 length: 18 residues. The junction had 10 bases not matched to a gene; V was cut back by 5 bases and J by 0 bases. The CDR3 coding sequence is TGTGCCAGCAGTCGCTCCACGGACAGGTCCTCTGGGGCCAACGTCCTGACTTTC. Residues: CASSRSTDRSSGANVLTF.